Sequencing of this T cell receptor (beta chain) was carried out in a study of CD8 T cells in Susac syndrome. When the RNA was reverse transcribed, random hexamers were used with an input of roughly 0.45 to 1 ug. A single record per CDR3 protein comes from TCRdb applying MiXCR to the immunoSEQ multiplex PCR reads. Of about 400,000 distinct CDR3 sequences listed, around 85% were seen once; the top ten hold roughly 0.11%. FACS enriched CD8+ TEMRA cells, while bulk CD8+ and CD4+ were negatively isolated. CDR1 is SQVTM, CDR2 ANQGSEA, per germline. J was trimmed by 3 bases and V by 4 bases; bases with no gene match: 18. The length of the CDR3 is 17 residues.

The sequence was obtained from a human donor with multiple sclerosis. The specimen sequenced was CD8+ T cells from PBMCs. The chain recombines TRBV29-1 with TRBJ2-7; 7 positions match TRBD2. As DNA, the CDR3 is TGCAGCGTTGCCCCTGGTACCTTTGCGGGAGCAATCTACGAGCAGTACTTC. Protein product: CSVAPGTFAGAIYEQYF.